This entry describes one TCR beta chain. Its antigen remains undetermined. One end of the junction is discordant with germline, which a read error may explain. The CDR3 spans 12 residues, from the cysteine through the phenylalanine. The CDR3 DNA has 36 bases and is translated from base 1. CDR1 and CDR2, looked up from the germline V gene, are SGHNT and YENEEA. No immune events such as infections were documented for the healthy donors during the collection period. Blood repertoires from healthy donors were used as a training cohort for calibrating time-dependent variance in a beta-binomial model of differential abundance of T-cell clones. The training cohort included around ten healthy donors, of whom 3 were female and 7 were male. Donor ages ranged from 29 to 64 years, with an average of around 45 years. Whole blood, obtained from a commercial supplier, was collected from each healthy donor at three time points spaced approximately two weeks apart. For immunosequencing, genomic DNA was extracted from unsorted whole blood.

These data are taken from a study of identifying expanded T cells in peripheral blood (dated by TCRdb to between 2018 and 2020). As for the study more broadly: Technical replicates were generated by sequencing separate aliquots of the same genomic DNA pool, and four replicates were compared pairwise.

TCRbeta CDR3 regions were profiled with the immunoSEQ Assay using bias-controlled multiplex PCR amplification of genomic DNA. Concerning the study's data processing: To quantify the absolute abundance of each unique TCRbeta CDR3 region, the sequences were collapsed and filtered. Differential abundance was tested with two models: a binomial (Fisher-equivalent) model and a beta-binomial model that adds time-dependent variance fitted from healthy donors. Clones with fewer than 5 combined templates were removed, and differential abundance was called for clones with a Benjamini-Hochberg FDR below 0.01. Using the form v = (b*log(k)+a)^2, the beta-binomial variance was modeled as a function of the total template count across the two samples. The clones in this table, taken by TCRdb from immuneACCESS, are in-frame only. Not every clone is retained; where verified, under half of the shortfall comes from an unresolved V gene, and the cause of the rest is unknown. V and J calls and clone size come straight from that table; D and trimming were deduced from the DNA. Recorded for this sample are 58,000 or so clones; over 75% of them occurred a single time. The ten largest make up about 18% of the sample.

Study-wide findings and limitations: The beta-binomial model significantly reduced the number of clones called differentially abundant and the false-positive rate across all healthy-donor time intervals. The authors expected that biological variance in healthy repertoires might rise further over much longer intervals, such as months to years. The binomial model flagged roughly 1.2 differentially abundant clones between technical replicates but 15 to 17 over approximately 2 weeks and around 19 over approximately 4 weeks. For all healthy donors, the variance in clone template counts between approximately two-week samples rose significantly as total template count increased.

The origin of this receptor is a person between 18 and 75 years old in good health. The chain uses TRBV11-3 and TRBJ2-7; TRBD2 is perhaps the D gene, given 6 matching bases. The sequencing sample was made of blood. The nucleotides are TGTGCCAGCAGCTTAGTCGAGGGTGCGGGGTCCTTC. Translated, it gives CASSLVEGAGSF. The full variable domain, with segments outside the CDR3 supplied by the reference TRBV11-3 and TRBJ2-7 proteins, appears as EAGVVQSPRYKIIEKKQPVAFWCNPISGHNTLYWYLQNLGQGPELLIRYENEEAVDDSQLPKDRFSAERLKGVDSTLKIQPAELGDSAVYLCASSLVEGAGSFGPGTRLTVT.